A selection of T cell receptor beta chains follows, all from one sample in a study of cytomegalovirus exposure and HLA in healthy donors. Profiled with immunoSEQ multiplex PCR; TCRdb holds only in-frame clones, not every one. This sample lists some 75,000 clones; its ten largest clones have roughly 0.9%. The sample taken for sequencing was PBMCs. The receptors derive from a boy younger than 18 in good health and CMV-seronegative. CDR3s include the opening cysteine and the closing phenylalanine or tryptophan. A D gene is named only where the DNA matches it firmly.

cdr3_nt cdr3_aa j_call v_call d_call
TGTGCCAGCAGTGCGGACAGAAACATTCAGTACTTC CASSADRNIQYF TRBJ2-4 TRBV6-1 NA
TGCGCCAGCAGCCAAAAACGGGCTAGCGGGACCAATGAGCAGTTCTTC CASSQKRASGTNEQFF TRBJ2-1 TRBV4-1 TRBD2
TGTGCCAGCAGTGAAGGACGGGGGACTCCGTATGGCTACACCTTC CASSEGRGTPYGYTF TRBJ1-2 TRBV2 NA
TGTGCCAGCAGCGTAGCGGGGGACCAAGAGACCCAGTACTTC CASSVAGDQETQYF TRBJ2-5 TRBV5-4 TRBD2
TGCGCCAGCAGCTTGGCGGTCGCTTCTGAAGCTTTCTTT CASSLAVASEAFF TRBJ1-1 TRBV5-1 NA
TGTGCCAGCTCACCAAGTACAGGGGGCATAGCCTACGAGCAGTACTTC CASSPSTGGIAYEQYF TRBJ2-7 TRBV18 TRBD1
TGTGCCAGCAGCTTAGGGACAGGGGTTTCCTACGAGCAGTACTTC CASSLGTGVSYEQYF TRBJ2-7 TRBV7-6 TRBD1
TGTGCCAGCAGCGCGAGTACAGGGATAAAGGCCGGGGAGCTGTTTTTT CASSASTGIKAGELFF TRBJ2-2 TRBV5-4 NA
TGTGCCAGCAGCTTGGTTTCGGATACGCAGTATTTT CASSLVSDTQYF TRBJ2-3 TRBV5-6 NA
TGTGCCAGCAGTGACCGGGTAGTTGGAAACACCATATATTTT CASSDRVVGNTIYF TRBJ1-3 TRBV6-1 NA
TGCGCCAGCCCTGACCCACAGGTCAACTACGAGCAGTACTTC CASPDPQVNYEQYF TRBJ2-7 TRBV10-2 NA
TGTGCCTGGAGTGTATACGACGGGGGAAGGGCGAACACTGAAGCTTTCTTT CAWSVYDGGRANTEAFF TRBJ1-1 TRBV30 NA
TGCGCCAGCAGCCGGCCCCGGGACAAAATCTACAATGAGCAGTTCTTC CASSRPRDKIYNEQFF TRBJ2-1 TRBV5-1 NA
TGTGCCAGCAGTAAACCCTTGACAGGGCAAGCTTTCTTT CASSKPLTGQAFF TRBJ1-1 TRBV6-5 TRBD1
TGTGCCATCCGGACTGGGAACACCGGGGAGCTGTTTTTT CAIRTGNTGELFF TRBJ2-2 TRBV6-1 NA
TGTGCCAGCAGTTTCTTTCGTTGGTTGGGGGGCGGGGAGCTGTTTTTT CASSFFRWLGGGELFF TRBJ2-2 TRBV27 NA
TGTGCCTGGACCAAGGGGACTGCGGGAGAGCAGTACTTC CAWTKGTAGEQYF TRBJ2-7 TRBV30 NA
TGTGCCTGGAGTGCGGACAGGTCGAACACTGAAGCTTTCTTT CAWSADRSNTEAFF TRBJ1-1 TRBV30 TRBD1
TGCAGCGTTGTATGGGGCACGGGGAACACTGAAGCTTTCTTT CSVVWGTGNTEAFF TRBJ1-1 TRBV29-1 NA
TGTGCCAGCGGGTCCGGACCCGGGACAGGGGAACAAGCTTTCTTT CASGSGPGTGEQAFF TRBJ1-1 TRBV6-1 TRBD1
TGTGCCAGTAGTATTTTCGGCGAGACAGGGAACAATGAAAAACTGTTTTTT CASSIFGETGNNEKLFF TRBJ1-4 TRBV19 TRBD1
TGTGCCTGGAGTGTAGAGTTGAGGGGGCGCCCCGGGGAGCTGTTTTTT CAWSVELRGRPGELFF TRBJ2-2 TRBV30 TRBD1
TGCGCCAGCAGCCAAGATTGGGCTTACAATGAGCAGTTCTTC CASSQDWAYNEQFF TRBJ2-1 TRBV4-1 NA
TGTGCCAGCAGTGAAGGGTTGGCATCCTACCAATTTAGCCCCTACGAGCAGTACTTC CASSEGLASYQFSPYEQYF TRBJ2-7 TRBV6-1 NA
TGCGCCAGCAGTAGTTACAGGGTAGAAGATACGCAGTATTTT CASSSYRVEDTQYF TRBJ2-3 TRBV5-1 NA
TGTGCCTGGAGTACAAACAGGGGAATCGGCTATGGCTACACCTTC CAWSTNRGIGYGYTF TRBJ1-2 TRBV30 TRBD1
TGTGCCAGCAGCTTAGGGGGACAGGGTGTGCAATTCTATGGCTACACCTTC CASSLGGQGVQFYGYTF TRBJ1-2 TRBV7-2 TRBD1